These T cell receptor beta chains were read from a single sample in a study of OX40 agonist ivuxolimab in advanced cancers. The protocol was immunoSEQ multiplex PCR, while the TCRdb copy is restricted to in-frame clones and leaves out a portion. Among about 84,000 clones listed, about four fifths were seen once. Here the sequenced sample was CD4+ or CD8+ T cells sorted from blood, taken in a trial of the OX40 agonist ivuxolimab. The receptors here all came from an adult with an advanced solid tumor such as melanoma, head and neck, liver or kidney cancer. CDR3s include the opening cysteine and the closing phenylalanine or tryptophan. A D gene is named only where the DNA matches it firmly. Clone sizes are given selectively: once, few, many, or a class where the clone is expanded.

D | size | J | V | DNA | CDR3
TRBD2 | - | TRBJ2-5 | TRBV6-5 | TGTGCCAGCAGACGACTAGCAGTAGAGACCCAGTACTTC | CASRRLAVETQYF
- | once | TRBJ2-7 | TRBV30 | TGTGCCTGGAAGTCGAGTTCGGCCGAGCAGTACTTC | CAWKSSSAEQYF
- | - | TRBJ1-6 | TRBV28 | TGTGCCAGCAGTTTATTAGACCTCTCGGAAAAGGCCTATAATTCACCCCTCCACTTT | CASSLLDLSEKAYNSPLHF
- | - | TRBJ1-1 | TRBV15 | TGTGCCACCAGCAGAGATTTGGGTGTCACTGAAGCTTTCTTT | CATSRDLGVTEAFF
- | - | TRBJ2-6 | TRBV5-1 | TGCGCCAGCAGCTTGGAACCCTCTGGGGCCAACGTCCTGACTTTC | CASSLEPSGANVLTF
- | - | TRBJ2-1 | TRBV19 | TGTGCCAGTAGTATCAGGGAAGGGACTCCGCCCGGGTTCTTC | CASSIREGTPPGFF
- | - | TRBJ2-6 | TRBV9 | TGTGCCAGCAGCGTAGAACTAGCTGGGGCCAACGTCCTGACTTTC | CASSVELAGANVLTF
- | - | TRBJ2-7 | TRBV30 | TGTGCCTGGACGCGAGGGGAATCCTACGAGCAGTACTTC | CAWTRGESYEQYF
- | - | TRBJ1-5 | TRBV10-3 | TGTGCCATCAGTGAGACAGAAAGCAATCAGCCCCAGCATTTT | CAISETESNQPQHF
- | few | TRBJ2-1 | TRBV18 | TGTGCCAGCTCACCGGGGTTAAACAATGAGCAGTTCTTC | CASSPGLNNEQFF
- | - | TRBJ2-1 | TRBV2 | TGTGCCAGCAGTGAAGCGGGGGGAACGTCCTACAATGAGCAGTTCTTC | CASSEAGGTSYNEQFF
- | - | TRBJ2-5 | TRBV29-1 | TGCAGCGTTGGTCGGGACCAAGAGACCCAGTACTTC | CSVGRDQETQYF
- | - | TRBJ1-2 | TRBV6-5 | TGTGCCAGCAGTCAGGACATCTATGGCTACACCTTC | CASSQDIYGYTF
- | once | TRBJ1-3 | TRBV2 | TGTGCCAGCAGGGCTCAGGGAAACACCATATATTTT | CASRAQGNTIYF
- | - | TRBJ2-5 | TRBV25-1 | TGTGCCAGCAGTGGTCCCGGTGGAGGGACAGAGACCCAGTACTTC | CASSGPGGGTETQYF
- | few | TRBJ1-5 | TRBV2 | TGTGCCAGCAGAAGACAGCGCAATCAGCCCCAGCATTTT | CASRRQRNQPQHF
- | - | TRBJ2-7 | TRBV7-2 | TGTGCCAGCAGTCGTAGCGGAAGCTCCTACGAGCAGTACTTC | CASSRSGSSYEQYF
- | - | TRBJ1-2 | TRBV7-9 | TGTGCCAGCAGCTTAAGTCTGGGGTATGGCTACACCTTC | CASSLSLGYGYTF
- | - | TRBJ2-4 | TRBV10-1 | TGCGCCAGCAGTGGTGGGGGGGCCCATCTAGCCAAAAACATTCAGTACTTC | CASSGGGAHLAKNIQYF
- | - | TRBJ2-3 | TRBV7-9 | TGTGCCAGCAGCTTTGGCCCGGGGGTGAGCACAGATACGCAGTATTTT | CASSFGPGVSTDTQYF
- | - | TRBJ1-1 | TRBV29-1 | TGCAGCGTAATTCGAGGGATGAACACTGAAGCTTTCTTT | CSVIRGMNTEAFF
- | once | TRBJ2-7 | TRBV10-3 | TGTGCCATCAGTGACTTGACCGGGGAGGACGAGCAGTACTTC | CAISDLTGEDEQYF
TRBD2 | - | TRBJ2-3 | TRBV4-3 | TGCGCCAGCAGCCAATCGGGGGGGGCAGGCAACACAGATACGCAGTATTTT | CASSQSGGAGNTDTQYF
- | - | TRBJ1-3 | TRBV30 | TGTGCCTGGTGGTCCAGAAACACCATATATTTT | CAWWSRNTIYF
TRBD1 | - | TRBJ2-1 | TRBV29-1 | TGCAGCTTGGTACAGGACAGGGGCCCAGCGGATGAGCAGTTCTTC | CSLVQDRGPADEQFF
TRBD1 | - | TRBJ1-5 | TRBV5-5 | TGTGCCAGCAGCTGGCTACAGGGGACCAATCAGCCCCAGCATTTT | CASSWLQGTNQPQHF
- | - | TRBJ2-1 | TRBV6-6 | TGTGCCAGCAGTCTCTACAATGAGCAGTTCTTC | CASSLYNEQFF
- | - | TRBJ1-6 | TRBV9 | TGTGCCAGCAGCGCGGGTGGGGGGCTAAATAATTCACCCCTCCACTTT | CASSAGGGLNNSPLHF
- | - | TRBJ1-1 | TRBV5-6 | TGTGCCAGCAGCTTGGGATCGCCGAACACTGAAGCTTTCTTT | CASSLGSPNTEAFF
TRBD1 | few | TRBJ1-1 | TRBV18 | TGTGCCAGCTCACCCCTGGACAGGGGACCTGAAGCTTTCTTT | CASSPLDRGPEAFF
TRBD1 | - | TRBJ1-2 | TRBV6-5 | TGTGCCAGCACAAGGGACAGGGGAGCCTATGGCTACACCTTC | CASTRDRGAYGYTF
- | - | TRBJ1-1 | TRBV5-5 | TGTGCCAGCAGAAGTGCCGGGACAATGAACACTGAAGCTTTCTTT | CASRSAGTMNTEAFF
TRBD1 | - | TRBJ2-2 | TRBV5-4 | TGTGCCAGCAGCCCGGGACAGTTGAACACCGGGGAGCTGTTTTTT | CASSPGQLNTGELFF
- | - | TRBJ1-2 | TRBV7-9 | TGTGCCAGCAGCTTAGCGGTCACCTCTAACTATGGCTACACCTTC | CASSLAVTSNYGYTF
TRBD1 | - | TRBJ2-7 | TRBV28 | TGTGCCAGCAGTTCGATCGGGACAGCCTCCTACGAGCAGTACTTC | CASSSIGTASYEQYF
TRBD1 | - | TRBJ2-7 | TRBV18 | TGTGCCAGCTCACCACCTGCCGGGACAGGGAGCTACGAGCAGTACTTC | CASSPPAGTGSYEQYF
- | few | TRBJ2-7 | TRBV11-3 | TGTGCCAGCAGCCAAGACAGATACGAGCAGTACTTC | CASSQDRYEQYF
- | - | TRBJ2-4 | TRBV6-5 | TGTGCCTCAAGGGATCGGAACATTCAGTACTTC | CASRDRNIQYF
TRBD1 | once | TRBJ1-4 | TRBV5-6 | TGTGCCAGCAGTCTGGGACAGGGCTATGTGTTGGAAAAACTGTTTTTT | CASSLGQGYVLEKLFF
TRBD1 | few | TRBJ1-3 | TRBV15 | TGTGCCACCAGCCTGGACAGGCGTGGGAACACCATATATTTT | CATSLDRRGNTIYF
- | - | TRBJ2-5 | TRBV6-6 | TGTGCCAGCAGTTCCCAAACAGGGTTCCAAGAGACCCAGTACTTC | CASSSQTGFQETQYF
TRBD1 | few | TRBJ2-3 | TRBV19 | TGTGCCAGTAGTAGAGGACAGGGGGCAGGAGATACGCAGTATTTT | CASSRGQGAGDTQYF
- | - | TRBJ2-5 | TRBV7-2 | TGTGCCAGCAGCTTAGGAGTCTCGGGGAGGAGACAAGAGACCCAGTACTTC | CASSLGVSGRRQETQYF
- | - | TRBJ1-2 | TRBV28 | TGTGCCAGCAGTTTAGGGGTAAACTATGGCTACACCTTC | CASSLGVNYGYTF
- | - | TRBJ2-5 | TRBV10-3 | TGTGCCATCAGTGAGCTCAGGGGGGGGCGCGGGGAGACCCAGTACTTC | CAISELRGGRGETQYF
TRBD1 | few | TRBJ1-6 | TRBV4-2 | TGTGCCAGCAGCCAAGATCGGCAGGGGGATTCACCCCTCCACTTT | CASSQDRQGDSPLHF
- | - | TRBJ1-1 | TRBV20-1 | TGCAGTGCCCGAGGCACCTCTGAAGCTTTCTTT | CSARGTSEAFF
- | few | TRBJ2-5 | TRBV5-1 | TGCGCCAGCAGCTTTGGAACCTTGAGTGAGGGGAACAAAGAGACCCAGTACTTC | CASSFGTLSEGNKETQYF
TRBD1 | - | TRBJ2-3 | TRBV27 | TGTGCCAGCAGACGAGGGGGCCCCGCAGATACGCAGTATTTT | CASRRGGPADTQYF
- | - | TRBJ2-5 | TRBV5-1 | TGCGCCAGCAGCTTCACTCCCCAAGAGACCCAGTACTTC | CASSFTPQETQYF